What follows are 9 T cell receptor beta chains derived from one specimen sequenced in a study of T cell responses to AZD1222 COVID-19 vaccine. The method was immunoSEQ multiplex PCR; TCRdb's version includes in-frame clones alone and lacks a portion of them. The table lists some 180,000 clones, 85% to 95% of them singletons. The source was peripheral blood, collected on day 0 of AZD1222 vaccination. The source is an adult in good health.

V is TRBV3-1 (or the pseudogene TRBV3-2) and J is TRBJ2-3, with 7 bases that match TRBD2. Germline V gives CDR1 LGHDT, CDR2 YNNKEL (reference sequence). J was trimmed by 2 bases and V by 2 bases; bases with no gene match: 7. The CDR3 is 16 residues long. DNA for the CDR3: TGTGCCAGCAGCCAACCCCTCGGGGGGTCCACAGATACGCAGTATTTT. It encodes CASSQPLGGSTDTQYF.

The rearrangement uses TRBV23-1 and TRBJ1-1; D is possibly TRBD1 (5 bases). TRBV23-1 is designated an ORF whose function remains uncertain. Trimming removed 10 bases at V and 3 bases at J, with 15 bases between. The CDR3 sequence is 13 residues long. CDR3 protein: CANPGADDTEAFF. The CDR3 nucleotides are TGCGCCAACCCCGGGGCAGATGACACTGAAGCTTTCTTT.

In DNA, the CDR3 is TGTGCCAGCAGCGTCAGGGGCCCCTATGGCTACACCTTC. It codes for CASSVRGPYGYTF. This sequence joins TRBV5-8 and TRBJ1-2; maybe TRBD1 (6 bases). The CDR3 is 13 residues long. V lost 4 bases, J lost 4 bases, and 11 bases lay in between. Germline assignment: CDR1 SGHTS and CDR2 YDEGEE.

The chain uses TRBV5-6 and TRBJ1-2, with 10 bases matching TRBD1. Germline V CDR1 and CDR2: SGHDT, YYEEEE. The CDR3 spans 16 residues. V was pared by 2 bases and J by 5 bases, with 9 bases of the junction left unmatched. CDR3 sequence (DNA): TGTGCCAGCAGCTTAAGACAGGGGGCCGTGACTTATGGCTACACCTTC. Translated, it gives CASSLRQGAVTYGYTF.

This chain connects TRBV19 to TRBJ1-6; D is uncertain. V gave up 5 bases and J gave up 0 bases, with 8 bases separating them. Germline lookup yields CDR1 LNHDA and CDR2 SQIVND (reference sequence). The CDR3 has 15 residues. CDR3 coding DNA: TGTGCCAGTAGTCAGTCGAGCTCCTATAATTCACCCCTCCACTTT. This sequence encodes CASSQSSSYNSPLHF.

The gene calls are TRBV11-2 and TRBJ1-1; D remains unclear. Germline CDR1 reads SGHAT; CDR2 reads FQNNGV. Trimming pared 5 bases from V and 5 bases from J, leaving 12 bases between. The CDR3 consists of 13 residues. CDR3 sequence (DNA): TGTGCCAGCAGCCGGACCCGGGTAACTGAAGCTTTCTTT. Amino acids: CASSRTRVTEAFF. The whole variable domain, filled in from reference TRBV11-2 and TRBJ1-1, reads EAGVAQSPRYKIIEKRQSVAFWCNPISGHATLYWYQQILGQGPKLLIQFQNNGVVDDSQLPKDRFSAERLKGVDSTLKIQPAKLEDSAVYLCASSRTRVTEAFFGQGTRLTVV.

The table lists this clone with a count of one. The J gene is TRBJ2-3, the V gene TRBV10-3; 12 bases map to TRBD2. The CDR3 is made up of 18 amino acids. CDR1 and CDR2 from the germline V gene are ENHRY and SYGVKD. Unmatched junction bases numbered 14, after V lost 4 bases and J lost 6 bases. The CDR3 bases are TGTGCCATCAGTGGGACTAGCGGGGTTGACAGACTCATGGATACGCAGTATTTT. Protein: CAISGTSGVDRLMDTQYF.

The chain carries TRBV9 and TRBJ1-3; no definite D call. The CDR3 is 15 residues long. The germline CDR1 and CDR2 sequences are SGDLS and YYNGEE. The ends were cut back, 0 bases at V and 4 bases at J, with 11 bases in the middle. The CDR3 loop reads CASSVDVGLGNTIYF. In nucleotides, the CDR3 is TGTGCCAGCAGCGTAGATGTGGGTTTGGGAAACACCATATATTTT.

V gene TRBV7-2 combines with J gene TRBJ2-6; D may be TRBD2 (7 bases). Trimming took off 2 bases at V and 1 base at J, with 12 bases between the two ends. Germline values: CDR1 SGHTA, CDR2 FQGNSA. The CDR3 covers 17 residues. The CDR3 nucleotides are TGTGCCAGCAGCTTACGCGGGGGCGCTTCTGGGGCCAACGTCCTGACTTTC. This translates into CASSLRGGASGANVLTF.